This TCR beta chain was recorded in a study of T-cell memory formation after mild COVID-19. CDR3 length: 15 amino acids. CDR1 is MDHEN and CDR2 is SYDVKM in the germline V gene. Trimming cost V 5 bases and J 4 bases; bases outside gene matches: 5. The sample holds a few counts of this clonotype. Its antigen is undetermined. 5'RACE with constant-segment primers yielded barcoded, UMI-tagged TCR alpha and TCR beta cDNA libraries. TCRdb independently ran MiXCR on the 5' RACE reads; one entry per CDR3 protein. There are around 200,000 distinct CDR3 sequences in the sample; about a fifth occur only once, and approximately 4% lies in the top ten. The study, taken as a whole, reports: The main location of contracting CD4+ clones was CM and EM, and that of contracting CD8+ clones was EMRA. Nothing confirmed that second-wave clones peaking on day 37 were specific for SARS-CoV-2.

The sequence came from a man younger than 35 who had mild COVID-19 (a few samples of this study predate the infection). Cell type and time point are not known. Sequences were obtained from PBMCs or a T cell subset sorted from them (not recorded which). This sequence joins TRBV28 and TRBJ2-2; 9 nucleotides agree with TRBD1. Here the CDR3 reads CASSTGGSGTGELFF. CDR3 nucleotide sequence: TGTGCCAGCAGTACAGGGGGCTCAGGCACCGGGGAGCTGTTTTTT.